The clone carrying this T cell receptor (beta chain) was seen more than once but under ten times. Its antigen is unknown. This entry comes from a study of beta chain features in type 1 diabetes. About the study: All samples combined gave roughly 100,000,000 sorted cells for examination.

Expressed TCRB transcripts were sequenced because the entire RNA isolate underwent reverse transcription. Libraries were prepared by immunoSEQ multiplex PCR; TCRdb keeps only in-frame clonotypes and omits some of them. The sample includes almost 350,000 clones, around 9.7% of them seen just once. V shed 7 bases and J shed 6 bases, with 21 bases lying between them. The CDR3 has 14 residues. From germline, CDR1 is GTSNPN and CDR2 SVGIG (reference sequence). Overall study results and limits: Within each of all four CD4+ subsets, Type 1 diabetes patients had TCRB CDR3s that were moderately but significantly shorter.

The receptor comes from a man in his thirties or forties with type 1 diabetes. The chain combines TRBV30 with TRBJ1-1, with D possibly being TRBD1 (5 bases). Sequencing was performed on central memory CD4+ T cells from blood. CDR3 residues: CASIAEGTGSEAFF. The CDR3 bases are TGTGCCTCGATAGCCGAGGGGACCGGGTCTGAAGCTTTCTTT.